A selection of T cell receptor beta chains follows, all from one sample in a study of PD-1 blockade in mismatch repair-deficient tumors. The method was immunoSEQ multiplex PCR; TCRdb's version includes in-frame clones alone and lacks a portion of them. The sample contains 100,000 to 150,000 clones, about 88% of which appear only once. The sample in question was peripheral blood, obtained 44 weeks after starting pembrolizumab. Receptors originate from an adult with mismatch repair-deficient cancer. The CDR3 runs from the conserved cysteine through the conserved F or W. The D gene is left open where the match is weak. Only part of the rows carry a size: once, few, many, or a class if the clone is expanded.

j_call | clone_size | d_call | v_call | cdr3_aa | cdr3_nt
TRBJ2-1 | NA | TRBD2 | TRBV28 | CASSFVLLARGGMGHGEQFF | TGTGCCAGCAGTTTTGTCTTGCTAGCTCGGGGGGGGATGGGACACGGTGAGCAGTTCTTC
TRBJ2-3 | NA | TRBD2 | TRBV5-1 | CASRPSGSSTDTQYF | TGCGCCAGCAGACCTAGCGGGTCTAGCACAGATACGCAGTATTTT
TRBJ2-7 | NA | NA | TRBV28 | CASSLGQEFSYEQYF | TGTGCCAGCAGTTTGGGGCAGGAGTTCTCCTACGAGCAGTACTTC
TRBJ1-5 | NA | NA | TRBV6-5 | CASSYPAGSNQPQHF | TGTGCCAGCAGTTACCCGGCCGGCAGCAATCAGCCCCAGCATTTT
TRBJ2-3 | NA | NA | TRBV5-1 | CASSLSQGSTDTQYF | TGCGCCAGCAGCTTGTCTCAGGGGAGCACAGATACGCAGTATTTT
TRBJ2-7 | NA | NA | TRBV7-2 | CASSLAGTQTYEQYF | TGTGCCAGCAGCTTAGCCGGGACACAGACCTACGAGCAGTACTTC
TRBJ2-7 | NA | NA | TRBV4-1 | CASSQGEVGWEQYF | TGCGCCAGCAGCCAAGGAGAGGTAGGATGGGAGCAGTACTTC
TRBJ1-1 | once | NA | TRBV4-1 | CASSQAGQRNTEAFF | TGCGCCAGCAGCCAAGCTGGACAGAGGAACACTGAAGCTTTCTTT
TRBJ1-1 | NA | TRBD1 | TRBV18 | CASSPRGQAAEAFF | TGTGCCAGCTCACCACGGGGACAGGCCGCTGAAGCTTTCTTT
TRBJ2-7 | NA | NA | TRBV21-1 | CASSKLAGYEQYF | TGTGCCAGCAGCAAACTAGCGGGATACGAGCAGTACTTC
TRBJ1-3 | once | NA | TRBV28 | CASRPRGNTIYF | TGTGCCAGCAGACCTCGAGGAAACACCATATATTTT
TRBJ2-7 | NA | TRBD1 | TRBV19 | CASSIYRGTSYEQYF | TGTGCCAGTAGTATCTACAGGGGGACCTCCTACGAGCAGTACTTC
TRBJ2-3 | NA | TRBD2 | TRBV9 | CASSNQTGLSYSDPSTDTQYF | TGTGCCAGCAGCAACCAGACGGGACTATCTTATTCGGACCCAAGCACAGATACGCAGTATTTT
TRBJ2-1 | NA | NA | TRBV7-8 | CASSLDADNEQFF | TGTGCCAGCAGCTTGGACGCAGACAATGAGCAGTTCTTC
TRBJ1-2 | NA | TRBD1 | TRBV29-1 | CSVRDRGGYTF | TGCAGCGTCCGGGACAGGGGGGGCTACACCTTC
TRBJ2-3 | NA | NA | TRBV18 | CASSSGITDTQYF | TGTGCCAGCTCATCAGGGATAACAGATACGCAGTATTTT
TRBJ1-2 | once | TRBD1 | TRBV28 | CASSVQGAAGYTF | TGTGCCAGCAGTGTTCAGGGGGCGGCTGGCTACACCTTC
TRBJ2-1 | few | NA | TRBV28 | CASSFVSGRGPNYNEQFF | TGTGCCAGCAGTTTCGTGAGTGGGAGGGGGCCGAACTACAATGAGCAGTTCTTC
TRBJ2-5 | NA | NA | TRBV21-1 | CATTGPEMEKTQYF | TGTGCCACCACAGGACCCGAGATGGAAAAGACCCAGTACTTC
TRBJ2-3 | NA | NA | TRBV4-3 | CASSQESTGLASPTDTQYF | TGCGCCAGCAGCCAAGAGAGCACAGGATTAGCGAGCCCCACAGATACGCAGTATTTT
TRBJ2-6 | NA | NA | TRBV19 | CASSGKAYSGANVLTF | TGTGCCAGTAGTGGAAAAGCCTACTCTGGGGCCAACGTCCTGACTTTC
TRBJ2-7 | NA | NA | TRBV27 | CASSFQGSYEQYF | TGTGCCAGCAGTTTTCAGGGCTCCTACGAGCAGTACTTC
TRBJ2-7 | NA | NA | TRBV6-6 | CASSWGTGGNYEQYF | TGTGCCAGCAGTTGGGGAACAGGTGGGAACTACGAGCAGTACTTC
TRBJ2-7 | NA | NA | TRBV4-2 | CASSQEWRGGYEQYF | TGTGCCAGCAGCCAAGAATGGAGGGGGGGCTACGAGCAGTACTTC
TRBJ1-1 | once | NA | TRBV19 | CASIERPYSNTEAFF | TGTGCCAGTATTGAGCGTCCATACTCGAACACTGAAGCTTTCTTT
TRBJ1-2 | NA | NA | TRBV30 | CAWSVQWGSPYGYTF | TGTGCCTGGAGTGTACAATGGGGCTCCCCCTATGGCTACACCTTC
TRBJ2-1 | NA | NA | TRBV9 | CASSVSLAQYNEQFF | TGTGCCAGCAGCGTATCCCTAGCGCAGTACAATGAGCAGTTCTTC
TRBJ1-5 | NA | NA | TRBV28 | CASSLFPGEVGQPQHF | TGTGCCAGCAGTTTGTTCCCAGGGGAGGTGGGTCAGCCCCAGCATTTT
TRBJ2-1 | NA | NA | TRBV9 | CASSGSGTSLLNEQFF | TGTGCCAGCAGCGGATCCGGGACTTCCCTACTCAATGAGCAGTTCTTC
TRBJ1-5 | NA | TRBD1 | TRBV10-1 | CASSESRTGDQPQHF | TGCGCCAGCAGTGAGTCTCGGACAGGGGATCAGCCCCAGCATTTT
TRBJ2-2 | NA | NA | TRBV11-3 | CASSLAGSGELFF | TGCGCCAGCAGCTTAGCAGGGTCCGGGGAGCTGTTTTTT
TRBJ2-2 | few | NA | TRBV6-5 | CASSYQQYTGELFF | TGTGCCAGCAGTTACCAGCAGTACACCGGGGAGCTGTTTTTT
TRBJ2-7 | few | NA | TRBV10-3 | CAISADVSEQYF | TGTGCCATCAGTGCAGATGTTAGCGAGCAGTACTTC
TRBJ2-1 | NA | NA | TRBV7-8 | CASSLALRRHENEQFF | TGTGCCAGCAGCTTAGCGCTACGGAGGCACGAGAATGAGCAGTTCTTC
TRBJ1-1 | NA | NA | TRBV29-1 | CSVVQGNTEAFF | TGCAGCGTTGTACAGGGGAACACTGAAGCTTTCTTT
TRBJ1-1 | NA | NA | TRBV5-4 | CASSLPGGDTEAFF | TGTGCCAGCAGCTTGCCTGGAGGTGACACTGAAGCTTTCTTT
TRBJ2-7 | few | NA | TRBV10-2 | CASSRYIYEQYF | TGCGCCAGCAGCAGATACATATACGAGCAGTACTTC
TRBJ1-2 | once | NA | TRBV6-1 | CASRAAGPGYTF | TGTGCCAGCAGGGCGGCAGGGCCTGGCTACACCTTC
TRBJ2-7 | NA | TRBD1 | TRBV15 | CATSRDRDRGRQSAYEQYF | TGTGCCACCAGCAGAGATCGGGACAGGGGGCGTCAATCGGCCTACGAGCAGTACTTC
TRBJ2-7 | NA | NA | TRBV29-1 | CSVPLGGRITYEQYF | TGCAGCGTTCCCCTGGGAGGCAGGATTACCTACGAGCAGTACTTC
TRBJ2-7 | NA | NA | TRBV5-4 | CASGQISSYEQYF | TGTGCCAGCGGCCAAATTAGCTCCTACGAGCAGTACTTC
TRBJ2-3 | NA | TRBD2 | TRBV5-1 | CASSFSSSGRPTDTQYF | TGCGCCAGCAGCTTTTCATCTAGCGGGAGACCCACAGATACGCAGTATTTT
TRBJ2-4 | NA | NA | TRBV19 | CASSPGRARVRIAKNIQYF | TGTGCCAGTAGTCCCGGAAGGGCCAGGGTGAGAATAGCCAAAAACATTCAGTACTTC
TRBJ2-2 | once | NA | TRBV28 | CASIVGVNTGELFF | TGTGCCAGCATCGTAGGGGTAAACACCGGGGAGCTGTTTTTT
TRBJ2-3 | once | NA | TRBV20-1 | CSAITDTQYF | TGCAGTGCTATCACAGATACGCAGTATTTT
TRBJ2-1 | NA | NA | TRBV4-1 | CASSQARDYNEQFF | TGCGCCAGCAGCCAAGCCCGGGATTACAATGAGCAGTTCTTC
TRBJ2-7 | NA | NA | TRBV25-1 | CASSAGTTYEQYF | TGTGCCAGCAGTGCAGGAACGACCTACGAGCAGTACTTC
TRBJ2-5 | NA | NA | TRBV11-2 | CASSLVGREETQYF | TGTGCCAGCAGCTTAGTCGGGCGAGAAGAGACCCAGTACTTC
TRBJ2-7 | NA | NA | TRBV29-1 | CSVEDEAVSYEQYF | TGCAGCGTTGAAGATGAGGCGGTCTCCTACGAGCAGTACTTC
TRBJ2-3 | NA | TRBD2 | TRBV7-2 | CASSLITGGPRDTQYF | TGTGCCAGCAGCTTAATCACGGGAGGGCCGAGAGATACGCAGTATTTT
TRBJ2-5 | NA | NA | TRBV9 | CASSVGGGRETQYF | TGTGCCAGCAGCGTAGGGGGCGGTCGAGAGACCCAGTACTTC
TRBJ2-7 | few | NA | TRBV6-5 | CASSNTDYEQYF | TGTGCCAGCAGTAACACAGACTACGAGCAGTACTTC